This TCR beta chain appears in the sequencing data of a study of blood T cell repertoires in COVID-19. About the research overall: The United States, Italy and Spain supplied acute and convalescent COVID-19 samples. The analysed material was cDNA or gDNA that came from T cells, B-cell-depleted T cells, or PBMCs.

Trimming shortened V by 8 bases and J by 2 bases, and 16 bases separated the two germline ends. CDR3 length equals 16 residues. Germline V gene lookup returns CDR1 SNHLY and CDR2 FYNNEI. Authors' processing steps: For nucleated cells, counts were estimated from reference gene primer amplification. Some clones are missing from TCRdb's copy, which holds only in-frame ones; the method was immunoSEQ multiplex PCR. The DNA was the basis for D and trimming; V, J and clone size are from that table. The sample has about 50,000 clones, approximately 88% seen once. Sequencing was carried out using peripheral blood. V and J are TRBV2 and TRBJ2-6; TRBD1 might be the D (6 bases). The sequence derives from a human donor in a cohort sampled during active COVID-19. The CDR3 nucleotides read TGTGCCAGCTCCTGGACAGTAACCCCTGGGGCCAACGTCCTGACTTTC. Its translation is CASSWTVTPGANVLTF.